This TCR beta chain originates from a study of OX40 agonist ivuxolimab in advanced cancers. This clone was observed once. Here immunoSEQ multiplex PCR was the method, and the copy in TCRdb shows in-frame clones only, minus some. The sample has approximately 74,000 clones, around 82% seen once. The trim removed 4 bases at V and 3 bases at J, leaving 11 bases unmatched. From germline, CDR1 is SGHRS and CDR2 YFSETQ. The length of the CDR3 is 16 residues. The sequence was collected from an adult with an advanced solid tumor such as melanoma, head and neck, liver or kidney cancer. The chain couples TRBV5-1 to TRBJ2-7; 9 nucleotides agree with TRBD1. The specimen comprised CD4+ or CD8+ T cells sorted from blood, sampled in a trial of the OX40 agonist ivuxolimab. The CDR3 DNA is TGCGCCAGCAGCCCACTGGGACAGGGAGGCTTCTACGAGCAGTACTTC. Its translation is CASSPLGQGGFYEQYF.